This TCR beta chain emerged from a study of blood T cell repertoires in COVID-19. Study-wide background: The United States, Italy and Spain provided the acute and convalescent COVID-19 samples. Sources were T cells, B-cell-depleted T cells, or PBMCs; the material itself was cDNA or gDNA.

The germline gives CDR1 SNHLY, CDR2 FYNNEI. The V and J ends lost 6 bases and 1 base respectively, with 9 bases between them. This CDR3 contains 13 residues. In the study's own analysis: Reference gene primer amplification in the assay estimated nucleated cell counts. Only in-frame clones appear in the TCRdb table, and some are missing; sequencing was by immunoSEQ multiplex PCR. The DNA gave D and trimming, while V, J and clone size come from that table. The table lists about 270,000 clones, around 83% of them singletons. Input material: peripheral blood. This chain joins TRBV2 and TRBJ1-2; D uncertain. The receptor's source is a man at least 80 years old with acute or convalescent COVID-19. This CDR3 reads CASRPTVNYGYTF. In DNA form, the CDR3 reads TGTGCCAGCAGGCCTACAGTTAACTATGGCTACACCTTC.